Sequencing of this T cell receptor (beta chain) was carried out in a study of healthy donors' naive CD4 and CD8 T cells. After removal of 7 bases from V and 5 bases from J, the junction contained 8 bases not matched to a gene. This CDR3 spans 14 amino acids. CDR1 is SQVTM, CDR2 ANQGSEA, per germline. Starting from about 470 ng of total RNA, TCR libraries were made with linear amplification. Each CDR3 protein gets one entry after TCRdb re-called the reads with MiXCR. The data hold 150,000 to 200,000 distinct CDR3 sequences, with about 76% observed a single time. Material for sequencing was naive CD4+ and CD8+ T cells sorted from blood, pooled from several donors. The TCR originated in a pool of human donors in good health; the sample pools cells from several healthy donors. The chain has TRBV29-1 and TRBJ2-5; 12 nucleotides align to TRBD2. The CDR3 nucleotides read TGCAGCGGTAGACTAGCGGGAGCATGGGAGACCCAGTACTTC. This translates into CSGRLAGAWETQYF.